The 32 T cell receptor beta chains given below trace back to one sample, sequenced in a study of shared clonotypes between healthy human individuals. The repertoire was sequenced with immunoSEQ multiplex PCR; TCRdb's copy has only in-frame clones and lacks some. There are approximately 980,000 clones in the sample; 70% to 85% occur only once, and roughly 1.5% lies in the top ten. The material sequenced was memory CD4+ T cells sorted from blood. Documented subset: CD45RA-negative fraction. The receptor source for this set is a man younger than 35 in good health.

As DNA, the CDR3 is TGTGCCTGGAGTGTACCCACGACTAGCGGGAGACCCAATGAGCAGTTCTTC. Translated, it gives CAWSVPTTSGRPNEQFF. The chain couples TRBV30 to TRBJ2-1, with TRBD2 matching 12 bases. V trimming: 0 bases; J trimming: 6 bases; junction bases outside the gene matches: 9. The CDR3 has 17 residues. Per germline, CDR1 GTSNPN and CDR2 SVGIG (reference sequence).

V and J are TRBV6-5 and TRBJ2-3; D tentatively fits TRBD1 or TRBD2 (7 bases each). Germline V CDR1 and CDR2: MNHEY, SVGAGI. The ends were cut back, 0 bases at V and 4 bases at J, with 14 bases in the middle. This CDR3 comprises 16 residues. Here the CDR3 reads CASSYSGGGMADTQYF. For the CDR3, the DNA is TGTGCCAGCAGTTACTCGGGAGGGGGCATGGCAGATACGCAGTATTTT.

The chain has TRBV28 and TRBJ2-7, with a possible D match to TRBD1 (5 bases). Germline CDR1 reads MDHEN; CDR2 reads SYDVKM. Trimming took off 11 bases at V and 5 bases at J, with 22 bases between the two ends. The CDR3 is made up of 14 amino acids. The CDR3, as DNA: TGTGCCGGGAAGGTAGGGGAAGTGGTCGACGAGCAGTACTTC. Encoded protein: CAGKVGEVVDEQYF. Supplemented by reference TRBV28 and TRBJ2-7, the full variable domain reads DVKVTQSSRYLVKRTGEKVFLECVQDMDHENMFWYRQDPGLGLRLIYFSYDVKMKEKGDIPEGYSVSREKKERFSLILESASTNQTSMYLCAGKVGEVVDEQYFGPGTRLTVT.

The V gene is TRBV5-1, the J gene TRBJ2-2; 8 bases are a match to TRBD2. The CDR3 loop spans 15 amino acids. With 0 bases clipped from V and 4 bases from J, the junction kept 2 bases outside the gene matches. Germline-derived CDR1 and CDR2 are SGHRS and YFSETQ. CDR3 nucleotides: TGCGCCAGCAGCTTGGGACTAGCGCTCACCGGGGAGCTGTTTTTT. It codes for CASSLGLALTGELFF.

The chain is built from TRBV15 and TRBJ2-1, with TRBD2 identical over 15 bases. V lost 4 bases to trimming and J lost 4 bases; unmatched junction nucleotides: 11. Germline CDR1 is LNHNV and CDR2 is YYDKDF (reference sequence). The CDR3 runs to 19 residues. CDR3 protein: CATSITGLAGGLQYNEQFF. The CDR3 DNA sequence: TGTGCCACCAGCATAACGGGACTAGCGGGAGGCCTTCAATACAATGAGCAGTTCTTC.

The chain employs TRBV10-3 and TRBJ2-1; TRBD2 matches at 7 bases. Germline CDR1 reads ENHRY; CDR2 reads SYGVKD. The CDR3 runs to 15 residues. The V and J ends lost 7 bases and 0 bases, in that order; junction bases with no gene match: 6. The CDR3 DNA follows: TGTGCCATCAACTCGGGGGGTAGCTCCTACAATGAGCAGTTCTTC. It yields the protein CAINSGGSSYNEQFF.

The chain recombines TRBV6-5 with TRBJ2-4; TRBD2 agrees at 12 bases. CDR1 MNHEY and CDR2 SVGAGI come from the germline V gene. The CDR3 is made up of 15 amino acids. Trimming at V came to 6 bases and at J to 10 bases, leaving 10 bases not matched to a gene. CDR3 nucleotides: TGTGCCAGCAGCCTTTCTAGCGGGGGGGCCAGTATTCAGTACTTC. The encoded protein is CASSLSSGGASIQYF.

The chain's CDR3 is CASSKTGGYNSPLHF. The CDR3, as DNA: TGTGCCAGCAGTAAGACAGGGGGTTATAATTCACCCCTCCACTTT. The chain is built from TRBV2 and TRBJ1-6, with 9 bases aligning to TRBD1. Losses at the gene ends were 5 bases for V and 4 bases for J; bases not matched to a gene: 3. This CDR3 has 15 residues. From germline, CDR1 is SNHLY and CDR2 FYNNEI.

This rearrangement joins TRBV7-2 to TRBJ2-1; TRBD2 aligns across 7 bases. V lost 8 bases to trimming and J lost 8 bases; unmatched junction nucleotides: 6. Germline values: CDR1 SGHTA, CDR2 FQGNSA. The length of the CDR3 is 12 residues. CDR3 region: CASGDYWDEQFF. CDR3 coding DNA: TGTGCCAGCGGGGACTATTGGGATGAGCAGTTCTTC.

This chain joins TRBV4-1 and TRBJ1-4; D ambiguous. The CDR3 sequence is 15 residues long. From germline, CDR1 is MGHRA and CDR2 YSYEKL. V was trimmed by 6 bases and J by 4 bases, leaving 15 bases between them. CDR3 amino acids: CASRRVGLINEKLFF. In DNA form, the CDR3 reads TGCGCCAGCAGGAGAGTCGGGTTAATTAATGAAAAACTGTTTTTT.

About this clone itself: Since the CDR3 does not end with the conserved phenylalanine or tryptophan, this likely comes from a read error. The limits of the CDR3 on the DNA are not certain, so only TCRdb's listed CDR3 is given. V gene TRBV6-1 combines with J gene TRBJ2-7; TRBD1, as called in the table, went unchecked against the DNA. The V gene's germline CDR1 is MNHNS and CDR2 SASEGT. The CDR3 has 11 amino acids, counting both end residues. CDR3 protein: CASSVYRGFSL.

This clone was found a few times. At one of its ends the junction is not consistent with the germline gene, which may arise from a read error. The chain carries TRBV5-4 and TRBJ2-7; D is tentatively TRBD1 or TRBD2 (5 bases each). Germline V gene lookup returns CDR1 SGHNT and CDR2 YYREEE (reference sequence). The CDR3 runs 11 residues. The CDR3 bases are TGTGCCAGCACCCCGACGAGGGGCCCGACTTTC. Translation: CASTPTRGPTF.

CDR3 loop: CASSWDRETNEKLFF. The DNA for the CDR3 is TGTGCCAGCAGCTGGGACAGGGAAACTAATGAAAAACTGTTTTTT. V gene TRBV5-4 combines with J gene TRBJ1-4; 9 bases match TRBD1. Germline loops: CDR1 SGHNT, CDR2 YYREEE (reference sequence). V gave up 3 bases and J gave up 1 base; unmatched junction bases: 1. CDR3 length: 15 amino acids.

V and J are TRBV7-8 and TRBJ2-5, with 11 nucleotides matching TRBD2. Trimming cost V 2 bases and J 0 bases; bases outside gene matches: 5. This CDR3 is 17 amino acids long. Per germline, CDR1 SGHVS and CDR2 FQNEAQ. Written as DNA, the CDR3 is TGTGCCAGCAGCTTACATCCTAGCGGGGGGCACCAAGAGACCCAGTACTTC. Amino acids: CASSLHPSGGHQETQYF. The full variable domain, with the rest looked up from reference TRBV7-8 and TRBJ2-5, is GAGVSQSPRYKVAKRGQDVALRCDPISGHVSLFWYQQALGQGPEFLTYFQNEAQLDKSGLPSDRFFAERPEGSVSTLKIQRTQQEDSAVYLCASSLHPSGGHQETQYFGPGTRLLVL.

This sequence joins TRBV4-1 and TRBJ1-2; D not resolved. The germline V gene has CDR1 MGHRA and CDR2 YSYEKL. This CDR3 spans 16 amino acids. Trimming left V 0 bases short and J 4 bases short, with 15 bases between. This CDR3 is CASSQDLRQLPYGYTF. DNA of the CDR3: TGCGCCAGCAGCCAAGATCTTAGGCAGCTTCCCTATGGCTACACCTTC.

The V gene is TRBV28, the J gene TRBJ1-1, with 7 positions matching TRBD1. The V gene end was trimmed by 6 bases and the J gene end by 7 bases; junction bases not matched to a gene: 8. This CDR3 contains 13 residues. CDR1 and CDR2 from the germline V gene are MDHEN and SYDVKM. The DNA of the CDR3 is TGTGCCAGCAGCCAGACAGGGATCAGTGAAGCTTTCTTT. Translation: CASSQTGISEAFF.

Comments on this clone: Within the sample, other DNA sequences also encode this same CDR3. V is TRBV2 and J is TRBJ1-1; 8 bases line up with TRBD1. With V trimmed by 6 bases and J by 1 base, 7 bases remained unmatched. Germline values: CDR1 SNHLY, CDR2 FYNNEI. CDR3 length equals 15 residues. The CDR3 here is CASRGRQGKNTEAFF. In nucleotides, the CDR3 is TGTGCCAGCAGGGGGAGACAGGGGAAGAACACTGAAGCTTTCTTT.

The chain carries TRBV4-3 and TRBJ2-1; 8 bases agree with TRBD2. V was pared by 3 bases and J by 0 bases, with 16 bases of the junction left unmatched. Germline values: CDR1 LGHNA, CDR2 YSLEER. This CDR3 region has 20 residues. CDR3 in DNA: TGCGCCAGCAGCCAGACCTCGGGTAGCGGGATTCTGTCCTCCTACAATGAGCAGTTCTTC. Encoded protein: CASSQTSGSGILSSYNEQFF.

This chain joins TRBV2 and TRBJ2-7, with a tentative D call TRBD1 (6 bases). V lost 8 bases to trimming and J lost 2 bases, with 16 bases between them. CDR1 SNHLY and CDR2 FYNNEI come from the germline V gene. The CDR3 sequence is 14 residues long. Written as DNA, the CDR3 is TGTGCCAGCCTAACAGGGCTTTCGACCTACGAGCAGTACTTC. Translated: CASLTGLSTYEQYF.

This chain uses TRBV30 with TRBJ2-6; no clear D. CDR3 length equals 14 residues. Germline CDR1 is GTSNPN and CDR2 is SVGIG (reference sequence). The germline V and J ends were trimmed by 5 bases and 0 bases, with 8 bases remaining between them. The CDR3 spells CAWGKVSGANVLTF. The CDR3 nucleotides are TGTGCCTGGGGGAAAGTCTCTGGGGCCAACGTCCTGACTTTC.

V usage is TRBV19 and J usage is TRBJ2-7; 9 bases match TRBD1. This CDR3 region has 16 residues. J was trimmed by 4 bases and V by 9 bases; bases with no gene match: 16. CDR1 LNHDA and CDR2 SQIVND come from the germline V gene (reference sequence). CDR3 nucleotide sequence: TGTGCCAGCGAGCCATCACCGGGACAGGGTAAGTACGAGCAGTACTTC. As protein: CASEPSPGQGKYEQYF.

A note on this clone: The same CDR3 can be traced to other DNA sequences in this sample. This chain connects TRBV11-2 to TRBJ1-1, with D hard to call. This CDR3 region has 13 residues. CDR1 is SGHAT and CDR2 is FQNNGV in the germline V gene. Trimming shortened V by 3 bases and J by 1 base, and 6 bases separated the two germline ends. The CDR3 nucleotides read TGTGCCAGCAGCTTCGGGAAGAACACTGAAGCTTTCTTT. It yields the protein CASSFGKNTEAFF.

The chain joins TRBV9 to TRBJ2-3, with 9 nucleotides matching TRBD2. The J segment lost 2 bases and the V segment lost 0 bases, leaving 10 bases of the junction unmatched. CDR1 and CDR2 from the germline V gene are SGDLS and YYNGEE. The CDR3 is made up of 18 amino acids. The CDR3 bases are TGTGCCAGCAGCGTAGGAGAAGGTAGCGGGAGACACACAGATACGCAGTATTTT. Translating it yields CASSVGEGSGRHTDTQYF.

V is TRBV5-5 and J is TRBJ2-3, with TRBD1 identical over 7 bases. The CDR3 extends over 15 amino acids. With 3 bases clipped from V and 2 bases from J, the junction kept 6 bases outside the gene matches. Germline V gene sequence: CDR1 SGHKS, CDR2 YYEKEE (reference sequence). CDR3 sequence reads: CASSSGTAPTDTQYF. The DNA for the CDR3 is TGTGCCAGCAGCTCCGGGACAGCCCCCACAGATACGCAGTATTTT.

J is TRBJ2-5 and V is TRBV7-2; TRBD1 matches 9 bases. Losses at the gene ends were 5 bases for V and 5 bases for J; bases not matched to a gene: 9. The CDR3 length is 15 residues. Germline-derived CDR1 and CDR2 are SGHTA and FQGNSA. The chain's CDR3 is CASSVPTGGGETQYF. The CDR3 DNA reads TGTGCCAGCAGCGTACCTACAGGGGGCGGGGAGACCCAGTACTTC.

The CDR3 loop is CASSPASQVNHEQYF. In DNA, the CDR3 is TGTGCCAGCAGTCCCGCGAGTCAGGTGAATCACGAGCAGTACTTC. V and J are TRBV28 and TRBJ2-7; no clear D gene. The CDR3 totals 15 residues. Trimming pared 5 bases from V and 5 bases from J, leaving 19 bases between. In germline, CDR1 is MDHEN, CDR2 SYDVKM.

This clone appeared once. The genes are TRBV7-2 and TRBJ1-2; 8 nucleotides align to TRBD1. The ends lost 5 bases at V and 4 bases at J; junction bases unmatched: 12. This CDR3 is 16 amino acids long. The germline gives CDR1 SGHTA, CDR2 FQGNSA. CDR3 sequence (DNA): TGTGCCAGCAGCCCCTGGGGGACAGGAGCCATCTATGGCTACACCTTC. Amino acid sequence: CASSPWGTGAIYGYTF.

This clone was picked up one time. J is TRBJ2-5 and V is TRBV5-6; possibly TRBD1 for D (6 bases). V lost 0 bases to trimming and J lost 4 bases, with 19 bases between them. The CDR3 runs 17 residues. CDR1 SGHDT and CDR2 YYEEEE come from the germline V gene. The CDR3 coding sequence is TGTGCCAGCAGCTTGGATGGACAGACACTCCCACTAGAGACCCAGTACTTC. Translation: CASSLDGQTLPLETQYF.

The chain combines TRBV27 with TRBJ1-2; no firm D call. The CDR3 loop spans 13 amino acids. V lost 3 bases to trimming and J lost 6 bases, with 11 bases between them. In germline, CDR1 is MNHEY, CDR2 SMNVEV (reference sequence). DNA for the CDR3: TGTGCCAGCAGTTTTCGAGGTTACCATGGCTACACCTTC. Protein sequence: CASSFRGYHGYTF.

The rearrangement joins TRBV19 to TRBJ2-1, with D possibly TRBD2 on 5 matching bases. CDR3 size: 16 residues. The germline V gene has CDR1 LNHDA and CDR2 SQIVND (reference sequence). Trimming left V 7 bases short and J 8 bases short, with 24 bases between. The CDR3 region is CASNDPRGTLRDEQFF. The CDR3 region has the DNA TGTGCCAGTAACGATCCCCGGGGAACTCTGCGGGATGAGCAGTTCTTC.

This chain links TRBV10-3 with TRBJ2-7; D remains ambiguous. The ends were cut back, 6 bases at V and 3 bases at J, with 6 bases in the middle. CDR3 length: 11 amino acids. Per the germline V gene, CDR1 is ENHRY and CDR2 is SYGVKD. The CDR3 loop is CAIRQFYEQYF. CDR3 coding DNA: TGTGCCATCAGACAATTCTACGAGCAGTACTTC.

This rearrangement joins TRBV13 to TRBJ1-2; no clear D gene. Trimming left V 5 bases short and J 4 bases short, with 11 bases between. CDR3 length equals 13 residues. CDR1 and CDR2 from the germline V gene are PRHDT and FYEKMQ (reference sequence). CDR3 residues: CASSPQDAYGYTF. The CDR3 DNA is TGTGCCAGCAGCCCGCAGGATGCCTATGGCTACACCTTC.